This T cell receptor (beta chain) is drawn from a study of graft-versus-host responses after intestinal transplantation (TCRdb year 2021). Study-level background: The transplants that recipients received were multivisceral, liver-intestinal, or isolated intestinal. Every recipient was given anti-thymocyte globulin induction, then maintenance tacrolimus and steroids for two to three years. After intestinal transplantation, graft-versus-host and host-versus-graft alloreactive T cell clones in the graft, circulation and bone marrow were tracked using bulk TCR-beta CDR3 sequencing. Alloreactive clones were identified by sequencing pre-transplant mixed lymphocyte reaction products and comparing these products with unstimulated pre-transplant donor and recipient T cells. A cohort of 24 intestinal transplant recipients, including one retransplant, was enrolled, and a few patients lacking pretransplant specimens were excluded. Donor T cell macrochimerism was defined as a peak of at least 4% donor T cells among recipient peripheral blood mononuclear cells. Instead of going to the commercial service, samples from a few later patients were sequenced in-house on an Illumina MiSeq and processed with MiXCR. On the study overall, not on this receptor specifically: The relatively low number and heterogeneity of intestinal transplant patients limited the conclusions. In patients with donor T cell macrochimerism, the allografts had high GvH to HvG T cell clonal ratios. Early after transplant, peak levels of circulating GvH clones were found to be associated with declines in HvG clones. GvH clones were detected in recipient bone marrow, and some appeared earlier in ileal mucosa or blood, consistent with an intestinal mucosal origin.

Interpreted using the paper, the time point label stands for: cells obtained before transplantation from donor or recipient. CD3+CD4+ and CD3+CD8+ populations were FACS-sorted from unstimulated pre-transplant donor and recipient cells taken from spleen or lymph nodes. The germline V gene yields SGHRS for CDR1 and YFSETQ for CDR2. V gives up 4 bases and J gives up 3 bases, and the segment between their germline ends measures 5 bases. The CDR3 holds 13 amino acids from the cysteine to the phenylalanine. The CDR3 DNA has 39 bases and is translated from base 1. About this clone itself: Its cognate antigen has yet to be identified. Base qualities are not recorded, but no much larger clone differs from it by a single base.

The receptor library was made with the immunoSEQ multiplex PCR assay. For most patients, genomic DNA was isolated with the Qiagen DNeasy Blood and Tissue Kit and shipped frozen to Adaptive Biotechnologies for TCR sequencing. For most patients, high-throughput TCR-beta CDR3 sequencing of genomic DNA was performed by Adaptive Biotechnologies. The original pipeline was this. TCR sequencing data were retrieved from Adaptive's ImmunoSEQ software for 18 patients, whereas a few other patients were processed with MiXCR and VDJtools. CD4 versus CD8 sorting errors were corrected by removing sequences found in both subsets at a frequency ratio below 5:1. CDR3 nucleotide sequences shared by donor and recipient were removed because the origin of these sequences could not be assigned. Alloreactive clones required at least 2-fold expansion over unstimulated cells and minimum CFSE-low frequency of 0.002% (template counts) or 0.001% (read counts). Clones detected in sequenced pre-transplant spleen, lymph node, or MLR CFSE-low populations of the donor or recipient were defined as mappable. Cumulative frequency of alloreactive clones was calculated as a percentage of all sequences weighted by copy number. Imported from immuneACCESS, the table was reduced by TCRdb to in-frame sequences with V and J called. These copies leave out some clones; in studies compared against another copy, an unresolved V gene accounts for under half, and the cause of the remainder is not known. That table furnishes V, J and clone size, whereas the DNA furnished D and trimming. For this sample there are about 26,000 clones; roughly 80% appear just once. Roughly 0.65% of the sample goes to the ten largest clones.

Here the chain combines TRBV5-1 and TRBJ1-6; the D gene remains uncertain. This specimen was unstimulated CD4+ T cells sorted from spleen or lymph node cells, taken before intestinal transplant. The source is a human donor who received an intestinal transplant. The sequence in DNA is TGCGCCAGCAGCCCGAACTATAATTCACCCCTCCACTTT. Translated, it reads CASSPNYNSPLHF.